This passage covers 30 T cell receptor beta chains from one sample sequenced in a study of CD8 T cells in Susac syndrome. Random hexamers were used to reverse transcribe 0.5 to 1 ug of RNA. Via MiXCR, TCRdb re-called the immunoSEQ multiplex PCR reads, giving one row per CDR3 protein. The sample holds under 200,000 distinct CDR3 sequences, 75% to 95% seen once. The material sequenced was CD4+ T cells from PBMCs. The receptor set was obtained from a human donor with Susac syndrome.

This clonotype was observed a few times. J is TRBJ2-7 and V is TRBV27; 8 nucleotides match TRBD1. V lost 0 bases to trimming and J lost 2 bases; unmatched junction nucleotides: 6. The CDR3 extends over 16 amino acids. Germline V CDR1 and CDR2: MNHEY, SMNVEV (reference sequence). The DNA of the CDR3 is TGTGCCAGCAGTTTATCGATCGGACAGGGACCCTACGAGCAGTACTTC. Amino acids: CASSLSIGQGPYEQYF.

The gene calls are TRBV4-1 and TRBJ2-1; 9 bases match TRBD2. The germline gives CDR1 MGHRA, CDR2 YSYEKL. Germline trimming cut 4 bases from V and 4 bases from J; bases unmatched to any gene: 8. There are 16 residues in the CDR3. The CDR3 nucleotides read TGCGCCAGCAGCCCAGGAATTCTAGCGGGGTACAATGAGCAGTTCTTC. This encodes CASSPGILAGYNEQFF.

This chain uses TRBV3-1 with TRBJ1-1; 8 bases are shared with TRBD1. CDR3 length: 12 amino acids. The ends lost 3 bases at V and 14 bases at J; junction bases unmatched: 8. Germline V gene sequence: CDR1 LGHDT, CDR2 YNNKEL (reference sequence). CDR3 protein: CASSQIGTGRFF. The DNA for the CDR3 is TGTGCCAGCAGCCAGATTGGGACAGGCAGATTCTTT. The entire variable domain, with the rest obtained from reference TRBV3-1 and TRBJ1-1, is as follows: DTAVSQTPKYLVTQMGNDKSIKCEQNLGHDTMYWYKQDSKKFLKIMFSYNNKELIINETVPNRFSPKSPDKAHLNLHINSLELGDSAVYFCASSQIGTGRFFGQGTRLTVV.

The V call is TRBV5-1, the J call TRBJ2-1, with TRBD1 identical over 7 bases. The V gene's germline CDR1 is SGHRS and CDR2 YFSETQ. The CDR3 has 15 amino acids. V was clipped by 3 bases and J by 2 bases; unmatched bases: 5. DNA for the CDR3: TGCGCCAGCAGCTCTCGGGACAGAGCCTACAATGAGCAGTTCTTC. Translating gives CASSSRDRAYNEQFF.

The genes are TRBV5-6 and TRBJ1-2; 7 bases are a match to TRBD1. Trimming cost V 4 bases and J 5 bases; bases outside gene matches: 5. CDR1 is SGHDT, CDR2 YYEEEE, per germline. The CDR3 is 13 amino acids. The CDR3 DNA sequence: TGTGCCAGCAGCAACGAGGGACAGTATGGCTACACCTTC. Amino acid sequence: CASSNEGQYGYTF.

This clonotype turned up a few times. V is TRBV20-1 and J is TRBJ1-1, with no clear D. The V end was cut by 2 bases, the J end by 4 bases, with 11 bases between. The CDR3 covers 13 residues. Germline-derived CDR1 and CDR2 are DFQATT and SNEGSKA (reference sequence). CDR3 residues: CSARKGGSTEAFF. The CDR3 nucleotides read TGCAGTGCTAGAAAGGGTGGGAGCACTGAAGCTTTCTTT.

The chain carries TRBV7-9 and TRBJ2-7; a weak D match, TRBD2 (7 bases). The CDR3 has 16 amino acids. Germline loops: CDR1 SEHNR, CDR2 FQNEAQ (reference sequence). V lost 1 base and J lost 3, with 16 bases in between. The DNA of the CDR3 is TGTGCCAGCAGCTTAGAGGCGGGGGCCATCCTCTACGAGCAGTACTTC. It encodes CASSLEAGAILYEQYF.

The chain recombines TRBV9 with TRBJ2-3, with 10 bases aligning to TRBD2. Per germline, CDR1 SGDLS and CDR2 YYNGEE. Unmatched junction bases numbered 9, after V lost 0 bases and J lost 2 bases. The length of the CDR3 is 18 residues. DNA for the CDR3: TGTGCCAGCAGCGTAGTCTCAGCGGGAGGGCCGCACACAGATACGCAGTATTTT. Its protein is CASSVVSAGGPHTDTQYF. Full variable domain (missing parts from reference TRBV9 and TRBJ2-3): DSGVTQTPKHLITATGQRVTLRCSPRSGDLSVYWYQQSLDQGLQFLIQYYNGEERAKGNILERFSAQQFPDLHSELNLSSLELGDSALYFCASSVVSAGGPHTDTQYFGPGTRLTVL.

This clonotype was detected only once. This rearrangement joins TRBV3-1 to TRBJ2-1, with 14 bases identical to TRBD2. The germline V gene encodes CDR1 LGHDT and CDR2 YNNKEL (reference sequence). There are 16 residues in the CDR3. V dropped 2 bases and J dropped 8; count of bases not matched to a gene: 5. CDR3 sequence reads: CASSQLTSGREYEQFF. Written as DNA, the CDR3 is TGTGCCAGCAGCCAATTGACTAGCGGGAGGGAATATGAGCAGTTCTTC.

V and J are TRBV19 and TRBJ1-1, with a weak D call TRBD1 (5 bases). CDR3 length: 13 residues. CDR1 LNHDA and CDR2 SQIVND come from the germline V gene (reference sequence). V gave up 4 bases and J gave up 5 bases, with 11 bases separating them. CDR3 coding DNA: TGTGCCAGTAGTACACAGGCCTGGACTGAAGCTTTCTTT. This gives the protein CASSTQAWTEAFF.

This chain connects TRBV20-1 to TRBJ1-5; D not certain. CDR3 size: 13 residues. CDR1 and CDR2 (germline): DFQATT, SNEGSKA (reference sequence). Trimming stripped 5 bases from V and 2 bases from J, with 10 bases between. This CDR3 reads CSAPILGNQPQHF. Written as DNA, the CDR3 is TGCAGTGCTCCCATACTAGGCAATCAGCCCCAGCATTTT.

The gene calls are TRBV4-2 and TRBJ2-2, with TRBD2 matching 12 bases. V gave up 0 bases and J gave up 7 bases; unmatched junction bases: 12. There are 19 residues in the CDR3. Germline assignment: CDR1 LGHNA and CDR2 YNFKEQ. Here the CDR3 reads CASSQEPGLAGGAFGELFF. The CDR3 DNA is TGTGCCAGCAGCCAAGAGCCGGGACTAGCGGGTGGGGCCTTCGGGGAGCTGTTTTTT.

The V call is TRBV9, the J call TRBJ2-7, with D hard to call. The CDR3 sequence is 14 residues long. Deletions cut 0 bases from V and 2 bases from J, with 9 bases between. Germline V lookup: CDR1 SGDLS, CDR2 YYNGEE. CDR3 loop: CASSVEVATYEQYF. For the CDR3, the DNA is TGTGCCAGCAGCGTAGAGGTCGCGACCTACGAGCAGTACTTC.

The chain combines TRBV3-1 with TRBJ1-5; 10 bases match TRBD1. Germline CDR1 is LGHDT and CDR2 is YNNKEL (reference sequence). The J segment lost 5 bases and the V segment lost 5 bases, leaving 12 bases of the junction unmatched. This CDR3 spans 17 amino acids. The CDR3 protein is CASSARPWTGGYQPQHF. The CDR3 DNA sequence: TGTGCCAGCAGCGCCCGACCTTGGACAGGGGGATATCAGCCCCAGCATTTT.

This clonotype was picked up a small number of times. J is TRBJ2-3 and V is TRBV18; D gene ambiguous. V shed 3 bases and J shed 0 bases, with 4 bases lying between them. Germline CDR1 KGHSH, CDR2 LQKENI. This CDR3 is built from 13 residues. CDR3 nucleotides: TGTGCCAGCTCACCTTCGAGCACAGATACGCAGTATTTT. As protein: CASSPSSTDTQYF.

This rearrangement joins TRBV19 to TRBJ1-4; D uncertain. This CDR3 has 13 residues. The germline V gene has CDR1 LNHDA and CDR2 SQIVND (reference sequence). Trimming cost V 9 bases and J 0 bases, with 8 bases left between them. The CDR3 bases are TGTGCCAGCAGGACTGCAACTAATGAAAAACTGTTTTTT. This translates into CASRTATNEKLFF.

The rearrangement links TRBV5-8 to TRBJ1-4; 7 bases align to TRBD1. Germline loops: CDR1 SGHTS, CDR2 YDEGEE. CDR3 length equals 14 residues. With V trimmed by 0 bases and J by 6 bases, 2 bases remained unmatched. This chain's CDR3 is CASSLARGDEKLFF. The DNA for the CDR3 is TGTGCCAGCAGCTTGGCCAGGGGGGATGAAAAACTGTTTTTT.

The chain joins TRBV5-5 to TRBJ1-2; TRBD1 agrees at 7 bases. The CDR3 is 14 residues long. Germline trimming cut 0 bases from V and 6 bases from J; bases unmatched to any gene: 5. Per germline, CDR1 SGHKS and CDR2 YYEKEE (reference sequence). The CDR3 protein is CASSLETGRDGYTF. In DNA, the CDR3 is TGTGCCAGCAGCTTGGAGACAGGGAGGGATGGCTACACCTTC.

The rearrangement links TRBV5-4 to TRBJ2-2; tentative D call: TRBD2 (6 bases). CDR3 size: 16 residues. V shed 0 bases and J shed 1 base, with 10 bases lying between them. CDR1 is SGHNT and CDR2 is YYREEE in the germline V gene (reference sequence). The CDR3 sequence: CASSLVPSVNTGELFF. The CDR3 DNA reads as TGTGCCAGCAGCTTGGTGCCTAGCGTGAACACCGGGGAGCTGTTTTTT. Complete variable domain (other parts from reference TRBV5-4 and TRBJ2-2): ETGVTQSPTHLIKTRGQQVTLRCSSQSGHNTVSWYQQALGQGPQFIFQYYREEENGRGNFPPRFSGLQFPNYSSELNVNALELDDSALYLCASSLVPSVNTGELFFGEGSRLTVL.

The CDR3 DNA follows: TGCGCCAGCAGCTTGACAGGGGTCGGTGTACGGGAGACCCAGTACTTC. Its protein is CASSLTGVGVRETQYF. This chain joins TRBV5-1 and TRBJ2-5; 7 bases map to TRBD1. V was pared by 1 base and J by 5 bases, with 11 bases of the junction left unmatched. Per the germline V gene, CDR1 is SGHRS and CDR2 is YFSETQ. This CDR3 spans 16 amino acids.

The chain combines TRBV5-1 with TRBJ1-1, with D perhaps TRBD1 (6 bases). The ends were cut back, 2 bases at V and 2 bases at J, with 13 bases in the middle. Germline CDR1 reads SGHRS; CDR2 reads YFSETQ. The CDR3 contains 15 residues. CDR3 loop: CASSFDPGVNTEAFF. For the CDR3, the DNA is TGCGCCAGCAGCTTCGATCCAGGGGTTAACACTGAAGCTTTCTTT.

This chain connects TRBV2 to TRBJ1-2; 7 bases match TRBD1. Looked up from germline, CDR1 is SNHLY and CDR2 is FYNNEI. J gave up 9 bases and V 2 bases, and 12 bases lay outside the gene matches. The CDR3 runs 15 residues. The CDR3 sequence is CASSEKRGTVTSYTF. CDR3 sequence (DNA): TGTGCCAGCAGTGAAAAAAGGGGGACAGTTACTAGCTACACCTTC.

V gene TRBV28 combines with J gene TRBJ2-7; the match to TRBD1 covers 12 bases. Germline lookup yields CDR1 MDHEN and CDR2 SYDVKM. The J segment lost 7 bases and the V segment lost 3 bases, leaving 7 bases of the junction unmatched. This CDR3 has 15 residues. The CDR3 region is CASSFPGQGAGEQYF. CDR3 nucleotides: TGTGCCAGCAGTTTCCCGGGACAGGGGGCTGGAGAGCAGTACTTC.

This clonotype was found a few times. CDR3: CASRPFRDTDYEQYF. The DNA of the CDR3 is TGTGCCAGCAGGCCATTCCGGGACACGGATTACGAGCAGTACTTC. The rearrangement uses TRBV9 and TRBJ2-7; maybe TRBD1 (6 bases). CDR1 SGDLS and CDR2 YYNGEE come from the germline V gene. V shed 5 bases and J shed 4 bases, with 19 bases lying between them. This CDR3 comprises 15 residues.

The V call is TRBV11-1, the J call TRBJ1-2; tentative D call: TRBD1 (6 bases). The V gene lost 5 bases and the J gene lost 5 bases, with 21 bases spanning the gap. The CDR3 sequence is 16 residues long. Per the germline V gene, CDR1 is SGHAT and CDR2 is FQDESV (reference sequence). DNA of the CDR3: TGTGCCAGCAGCCCGGGCGTGGCGCCCGGGACATATGGCTACACCTTC. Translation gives CASSPGVAPGTYGYTF.

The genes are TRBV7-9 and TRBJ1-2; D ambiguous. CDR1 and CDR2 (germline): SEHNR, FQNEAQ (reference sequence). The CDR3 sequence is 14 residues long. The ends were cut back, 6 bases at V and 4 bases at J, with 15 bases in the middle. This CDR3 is CASSSVDGGYGYTF. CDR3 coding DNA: TGTGCCAGCAGTTCCGTCGACGGCGGCTATGGCTACACCTTC. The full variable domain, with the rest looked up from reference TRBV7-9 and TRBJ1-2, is DTGVSQNPRHKITKRGQNVTFRCDPISEHNRLYWYRQTLGQGPEFLTYFQNEAQLEKSRLLSDRFSAERPKGSFSTLEIQRTEQGDSAMYLCASSSVDGGYGYTFGSGTRLTVV.

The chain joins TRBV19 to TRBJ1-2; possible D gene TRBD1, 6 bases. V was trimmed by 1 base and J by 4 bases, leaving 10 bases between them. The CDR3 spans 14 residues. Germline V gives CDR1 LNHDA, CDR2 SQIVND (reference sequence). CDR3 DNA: TGTGCCAGTAGTATAGCCCAAGGGGGCTATGGCTACACCTTC. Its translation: CASSIAQGGYGYTF.

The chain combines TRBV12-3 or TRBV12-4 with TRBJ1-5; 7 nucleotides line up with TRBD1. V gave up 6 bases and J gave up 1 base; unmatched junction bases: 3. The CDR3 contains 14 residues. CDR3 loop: CASSLQGSNQPQHF. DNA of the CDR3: TGTGCCAGCAGCTTACAGGGGAGCAATCAGCCCCAGCATTTT.

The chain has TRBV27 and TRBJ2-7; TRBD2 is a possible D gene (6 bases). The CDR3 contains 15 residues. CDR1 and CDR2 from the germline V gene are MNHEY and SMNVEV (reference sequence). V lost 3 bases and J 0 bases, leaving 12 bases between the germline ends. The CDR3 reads CASSFGRGISYEQYF. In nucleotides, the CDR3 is TGTGCCAGCAGTTTTGGTCGGGGGATCTCCTACGAGCAGTACTTC.

The CDR3, as DNA: TGCGCCAGCAGCCTTGGGGGAGATCCCTACAATGAGCAGTTCTTC. It translates to CASSLGGDPYNEQFF. The rearrangement uses TRBV5-1 and TRBJ2-1; the D gene could be TRBD1 or TRBD2 (5 bases each). Trimming stripped 4 bases from V and 2 bases from J, with 13 bases between. The CDR3 is 15 amino acids. Germline CDR1 SGHRS, CDR2 YFSETQ. Supplemented by reference TRBV5-1 and TRBJ2-1, the full variable domain reads KAGVTQTPRYLIKTRGQQVTLSCSPISGHRSVSWYQQTPGQGLQFLFEYFSETQRNKGNFPGRFSGRQFSNSRSEMNVSTLELGDSALYLCASSLGGDPYNEQFFGPGTRLTVL.